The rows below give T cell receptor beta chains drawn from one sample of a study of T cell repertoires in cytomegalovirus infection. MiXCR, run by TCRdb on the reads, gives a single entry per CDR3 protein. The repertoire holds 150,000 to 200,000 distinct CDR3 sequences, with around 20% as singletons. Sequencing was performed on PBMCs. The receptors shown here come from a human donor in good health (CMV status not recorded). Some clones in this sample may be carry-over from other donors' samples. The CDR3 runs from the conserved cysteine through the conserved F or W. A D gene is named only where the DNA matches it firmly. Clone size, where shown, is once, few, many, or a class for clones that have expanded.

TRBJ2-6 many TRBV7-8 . CASSLDTSSGANVLTF TGTGCCAGCAGCCTTGACACGAGCTCTGGGGCCAACGTCCTGACTTTC
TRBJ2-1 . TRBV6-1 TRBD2 CASSEGWGLARSYNEQFF TGTGCCAGCAGTGAAGGTTGGGGACTAGCGAGATCCTACAATGAGCAGTTCTTC
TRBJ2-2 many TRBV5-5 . CASSFERGNTGELFF TGTGCCAGCAGCTTCGAGAGAGGGAACACCGGGGAGCTGTTTTTT
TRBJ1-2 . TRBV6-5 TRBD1 CASSYSFGQGMRGVGYTF TGTGCCAGCAGTTACTCTTTCGGACAGGGCATGAGAGGAGTTGGCTACACCTTC
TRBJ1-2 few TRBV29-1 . CSVFLAYSYGYTF TGCAGCGTGTTCCTAGCCTACTCCTATGGCTACACCTTC
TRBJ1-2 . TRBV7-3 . CASSFYPGSGYGYTF TGTGCCAGCAGCTTCTATCCGGGCTCGGGCTATGGCTACACCTTC
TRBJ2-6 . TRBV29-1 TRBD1 CSARGGDRGALGANVLTF TGCAGCGCCCGTGGGGGGGACAGGGGCGCCCTTGGGGCCAACGTCCTGACTTTC
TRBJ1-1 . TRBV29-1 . CSGAQGLNTEAFF TGCAGCGGCGCACAGGGCTTAAACACTGAAGCTTTCTTT
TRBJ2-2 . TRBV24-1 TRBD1 CATSLTGIDAGELFF TGTGCCACCAGCTTGACAGGGATAGACGCCGGGGAGCTGTTTTTT
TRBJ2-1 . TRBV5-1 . CASSLSLWQAAPSSYNEQFF TGCGCCAGCAGCTTGAGTTTGTGGCAGGCGGCCCCGAGCTCCTACAATGAGCAGTTCTTC
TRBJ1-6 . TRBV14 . CASSRAMISPLHF TGTGCCAGCAGCCGGGCCATGATTTCACCCCTCCACTTT
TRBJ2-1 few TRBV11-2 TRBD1 CASSWTGGGTNEQFF TGTGCCAGCAGCTGGACAGGGGGCGGCACCAATGAGCAGTTCTTC
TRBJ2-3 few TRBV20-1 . CSALGGRDTTQYF TGCAGTGCCCTCGGAGGGCGCGACACTACGCAGTATTTT
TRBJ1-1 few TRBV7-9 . CASSSGMEGGSTEAFF TGTGCCAGCAGCTCAGGCATGGAGGGAGGGAGCACTGAAGCTTTCTTT
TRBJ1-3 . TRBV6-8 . CASSYGGSHSGNTIYF TGTGCCAGCAGTTACGGGGGATCTCACTCTGGAAACACCATATATTTT
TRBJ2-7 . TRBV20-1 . CSARGGRNSYEQYF TGCAGTGCTAGAGGAGGGCGGAACTCCTACGAGCAGTACTTC
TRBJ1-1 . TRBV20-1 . CSASIGRLGAFF TGCAGTGCTAGTATCGGGCGTCTGGGAGCTTTCTTT
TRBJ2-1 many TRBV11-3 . CASSLARPRSREYYNEQFF TGTGCCAGCAGCTTAGCTCGACCAAGGAGTCGGGAGTACTACAATGAGCAGTTCTTC
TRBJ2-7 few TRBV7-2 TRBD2 CASSAGRGEQYF TGTGCCAGCAGCGCCGGGCGGGGGGAGCAGTACTTC
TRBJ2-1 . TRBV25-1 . CASNRGKYSEQFF TGTGCCAGCAACCGGGGCAAGTACAGTGAGCAGTTCTTC
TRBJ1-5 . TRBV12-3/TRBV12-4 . CASSPGLEGQPQHF TGTGCCAGCAGTCCGGGGCTGGAGGGTCAGCCCCAGCATTTT
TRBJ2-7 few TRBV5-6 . CASSLEQRYEQYF TGTGCCAGCAGCTTGGAGCAGCGCTACGAGCAGTACTTC
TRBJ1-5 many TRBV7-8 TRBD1 CASSSQGAGERQPQHF TGTGCCAGCAGCTCACAGGGGGCGGGGGAAAGGCAGCCCCAGCATTTT
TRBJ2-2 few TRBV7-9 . CASSLFGITGELFF TGTGCCAGCAGCTTATTCGGCATCACCGGGGAGCTGTTTTTT
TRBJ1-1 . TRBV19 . CASSKGRNTEAFF TGTGCCAGTAGTAAAGGGAGGAACACTGAAGCTTTCTTT
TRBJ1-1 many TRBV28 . CASSPLGRARSEAFF TGTGCCAGCAGTCCTCTCGGGAGGGCCCGAAGTGAAGCTTTCTTT